Below, 8 T cell receptor beta chains from the same sample are listed, as sequenced in a study of vaccination and CD4 T cells after COVID-19. Sequence data for DNA of cultured CD4+ T cells were generated by the Oncomine TCR Beta short-read assay. MiXCR, applied by TCRdb to the PCR reads, yields one record per CDR3 protein. The data contain over 10,000 distinct CDR3 sequences, roughly 70% of them seen just once; the ten biggest clones take up roughly 31%. Regarding treatment: approximately nine-day PBMC culture with coronavirus spike peptide pools or control peptides (ViraFEST assay). No antigen has been identified for these receptors. The sample comprised CD4+ T cells from blood, cultured in vitro. Every receptor here comes from a human donor who had recovered from COVID-19.

The chain has TRBV20-1 and TRBJ1-2; D may be TRBD1 (5 bases). V gave up 3 bases and J gave up 0 bases, with 17 bases separating them. CDR3 size: 16 residues. Germline V gene data show CDR1 as DFQATT and CDR2 as SNEGSKA (reference sequence). The CDR3 loop reads CSASIISAGTNYGYTF. The DNA for the CDR3 is TGCAGTGCTAGTATCATCTCGGCAGGGACTAACTATGGCTACACCTTC.

This clonotype has only one observation. The CDR3 protein is CASSLRDRRSGELFF. DNA of the CDR3: TGTGCCAGCAGTCTCCGGGACAGGCGGTCCGGGGAGCTGTTTTTT. The rearrangement links TRBV6-2 or TRBV6-3 to TRBJ2-2; 8 bases are shared with TRBD1. Germline CDR1 and CDR2: MNHEY and SVGEGT. The V and J ends lost 5 bases and 6 bases, in that order; junction bases with no gene match: 8. The CDR3 is 15 amino acids.

The V and J genes are TRBV20-1 and TRBJ1-2; D might be TRBD1 (5 bases). V was trimmed by 5 bases and J by 3 bases, leaving 16 bases between them. Per germline, CDR1 DFQATT and CDR2 SNEGSKA (reference sequence). The CDR3 runs 14 residues. CDR3 amino acids: CSAQPGRGHYGYTF. The CDR3 nucleotides read TGCAGTGCTCAACCCGGTCGGGGCCACTATGGCTACACCTTC.

This clonotype occurred once. This chain joins TRBV11-3 and TRBJ2-1; 9 bases agree with TRBD2. Germline V gene sequence: CDR1 SGHNT, CDR2 YENEEA. V gave up 5 bases and J gave up 10 bases; unmatched junction bases: 6. The CDR3 extends over 13 amino acids. As DNA, the CDR3 is TGTGCCAGCAGCCCCCGACTAGCGGACGAGCAGTTCTTC. This gives the protein CASSPRLADEQFF.

The J gene is TRBJ2-2, the V gene TRBV7-7; D possibly uses TRBD1 or TRBD2 (6 bases each). Per the germline V gene, CDR1 is SSHAT and CDR2 is FNYEAQ (reference sequence). CDR3 length: 15 amino acids. The CDR3 loop is CAIPVGGAITGELFF. For the CDR3, the DNA is TGTGCTATCCCCGTGGGGGGCGCGATCACCGGGGAGCTGTTTTTT.

This clonotype has a single count. V usage is TRBV20-1 and J usage is TRBJ1-6; D may be TRBD1 (6 bases). V lost 6 bases to trimming and J lost 7 bases, with 19 bases between them. In germline, CDR1 is DFQATT, CDR2 SNEGSKA (reference sequence). This CDR3 has 15 amino acids. CDR3 residues: CSAKGDELRNSPLHF. CDR3 DNA sequence: TGCAGTGCAAAGGGGGACGAACTTAGGAATTCACCCCTCCACTTT.

The table lists this clonotype with a few counts. V and J are TRBV30 and TRBJ1-2, with a tentative D call TRBD1 (6 bases). Germline V gene lookup returns CDR1 GTSNPN and CDR2 SVGIG (reference sequence). V lost 3 bases, J lost 6 bases, and 17 bases lay in between. This CDR3 region has 14 residues. CDR3 protein: CAWSPRGGWDGYTF. The CDR3, as DNA: TGTGCCTGGAGCCCGCGAGGGGGATGGGATGGCTACACCTTC.

This chain joins TRBV10-1 and TRBJ2-5, with 12 positions matching TRBD2. V was clipped by 8 bases and J by 5 bases; unmatched bases: 9. CDR1 and CDR2 (germline): WNHNN, SYGVQD (reference sequence). CDR3 length: 15 residues. The CDR3 reads CASPPPSGRGETQYF. DNA of the CDR3: TGCGCCAGCCCCCCCCCTAGCGGGAGGGGTGAGACCCAGTACTTC.